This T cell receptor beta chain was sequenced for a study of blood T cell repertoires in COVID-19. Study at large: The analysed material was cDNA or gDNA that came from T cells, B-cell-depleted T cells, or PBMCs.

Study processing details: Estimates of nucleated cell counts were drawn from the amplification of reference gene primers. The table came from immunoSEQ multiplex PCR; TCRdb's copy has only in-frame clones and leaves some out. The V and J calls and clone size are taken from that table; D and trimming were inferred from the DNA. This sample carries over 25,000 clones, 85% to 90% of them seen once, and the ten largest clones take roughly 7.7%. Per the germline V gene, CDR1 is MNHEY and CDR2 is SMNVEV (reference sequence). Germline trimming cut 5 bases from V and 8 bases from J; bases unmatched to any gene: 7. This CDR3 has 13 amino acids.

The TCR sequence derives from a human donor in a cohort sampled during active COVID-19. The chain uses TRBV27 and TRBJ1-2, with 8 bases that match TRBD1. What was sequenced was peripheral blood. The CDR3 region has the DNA TGTGCCAGCAGTGGGACAGGCTATAGAGGCTACACCTTC. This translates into CASSGTGYRGYTF.